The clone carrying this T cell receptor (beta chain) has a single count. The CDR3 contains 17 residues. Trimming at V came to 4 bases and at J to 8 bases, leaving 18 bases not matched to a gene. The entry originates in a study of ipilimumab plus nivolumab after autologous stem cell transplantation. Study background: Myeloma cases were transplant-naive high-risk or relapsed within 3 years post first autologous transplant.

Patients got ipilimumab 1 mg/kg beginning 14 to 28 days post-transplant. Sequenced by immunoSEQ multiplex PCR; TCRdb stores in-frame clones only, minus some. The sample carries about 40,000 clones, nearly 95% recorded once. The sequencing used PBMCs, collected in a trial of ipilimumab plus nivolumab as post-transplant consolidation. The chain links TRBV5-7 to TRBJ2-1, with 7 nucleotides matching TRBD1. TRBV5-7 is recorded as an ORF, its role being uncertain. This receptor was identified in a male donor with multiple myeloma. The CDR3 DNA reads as TGTGCCAGCAGCCTTACCCTACGTGTTAGGGGGCGATATGAGCAGTTCTTC. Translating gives CASSLTLRVRGRYEQFF.